This T cell receptor delta chain was sequenced in a study of γδ T cells in repeated Plasmodium falciparum infection. As concerns this clone: One base separates it from a far larger clone, so it is likely a read error. This same CDR3 is encoded by further DNA sequences in the sample.

TCRdb reapplied CATT to the multiplex PCR reads. The table records around 89,000 delta-chain clones, almost 1.5% of them present only once. The receptor's source is a pool of human donors (malaria-infected and uninfected, not separated). Material for sequencing was gamma-delta T cells from blood.

DNA for the CDR3: TGTGCTCTTGGGGAACGATTTACTCTAACCCTCGTGTATACCGATAAACTCATCTTT. Protein product: CALGERFTLTLVYTDKLIF. The rearrangement joins TRDV1 to TRDJ1; D unresolved. TCRdb supplies no J gene; here it was assigned by aligning the nucleotide sequence to germline. The CDR3 spans 19 residues. V shed 1 base and J shed 2 bases, with 23 bases lying between them. CDR1 TSWWSYY and CDR2 QGS come from the germline V gene.